The entry that follows covers one T cell receptor beta chain sequence. The antigen this receptor binds is unknown. No much larger clonotype is one base removed from it; base qualities were not supplied. Library prep was done by PCR. The sample was run on an Illumina HiSeq 2000. TCRdb itself trimmed the public reads at Q25 with fastp, ran MiXCR and retained productive beta chains. Records with the same CDR3 protein are collapsed into one entry carrying the most frequent genes and DNA. This sample comprises some 19,000 distinct CDR3 sequences, 36% of them detected only once. In total, the top ten clones hold about 12% of the sample. This sample was included in a study of tumor-infiltrating lymphocytes in oesophageal squamous cell carcinoma (dated by TCRdb to about 2016). Between the V and J ends, shortened by 5 bases and 2 bases respectively, the junction contains 13 bases. From the cysteine through the phenylalanine, the CDR3 covers 15 amino acids. Kept here is only the CDR3 DNA, which spans 45 bases and is read in frame from base 1.

Here the chain combines TRBV12-3 or TRBV12-4 and TRBJ2-1; the best D guess is TRBD1, with 6 bases matching. The origin of this receptor is a male donor with esophageal squamous cell carcinoma. The sequenced material came from esophageal tumor tissue. The CDR3 in this case is CASSLRGGPYNEQFF. The bases are TGTGCCAGCAGTCTCAGAGGGGGACCCTACAATGAGCAGTTCTTC.